This TCR beta chain derives from a study of beta chain features in type 1 diabetes. General observations from the study: In these data, an HLA type influence on TCRB rearrangement remained unresolved. Moderate but significant shortening of TCRB CDR3s was recorded in all four CD4+ subsets from Type 1 diabetes patients. Shorter templates might be favored by PCR, and equally so in patients and in controls.

Of note for this clone: What it binds is not known.

Via CD45RO/CCR7/CD25/CD127/CD95/CD27, cells of the CD4+ naive, central memory, regulatory and stem cell-like memory subsets were sorted. The investigators reverse transcribed all of the isolated RNA, so they sequenced expressed TCRB transcripts. Sequenced by immunoSEQ multiplex PCR; TCRdb stores in-frame clones only, minus some. This sample has approximately 600,000 clones, with over 10% found just once. The CDR3 is made up of 15 amino acids. The ends were cut back, 5 bases at V and 9 bases at J, with 20 bases in the middle. The germline V gene encodes CDR1 SGHTA and CDR2 FQGTGA. This receptor was obtained from a man aged 25 to 45 with type 1 diabetes. V is TRBV7-3 and J is TRBJ2-1, with a possible D match to TRBD2 (6 bases). The sequenced sample was naive CD4+ T cells from blood. The DNA for the CDR3 is TGTGCCAGCAGCCTAGGGCGGGGCTTGCCGGGTGAGCAGTTCTTC. Protein: CASSLGRGLPGEQFF.